This TCR beta chain came from a study of cytomegalovirus exposure and HLA in healthy donors. Germline V gene data show CDR1 as SGHRS and CDR2 as YFSETQ. Unmatched junction bases numbered 6, after V lost 4 bases and J lost 2 bases. The CDR3 consists of 15 residues. Primers: 60 Vbeta forward and 13 Jbeta reverse. Method: immunoSEQ multiplex PCR; TCRdb's copy keeps in-frame clones and lacks some. The sample lists 120,000 or so clones, 80% occurring once. This TCR was sampled from a male donor in good health and CMV-seronegative. The specimen sequenced was PBMCs. The chain uses TRBV5-1 and TRBJ1-1; 9 bases align to TRBD1. The DNA of the CDR3 is TGCGCCAGCAGCCCGGACAGGGGAATCAACACTGAAGCTTTCTTT. It yields the protein CASSPDRGINTEAFF.